This T cell receptor (beta chain) came from a study of blood T cell repertoires in COVID-19. Per the study methods: Researchers report that nucleated cell counts were estimated from reference gene primer amplification. The protocol was immunoSEQ multiplex PCR, while the TCRdb copy is restricted to in-frame clones and leaves out a portion. The V and J calls and clone size were taken over from that table, and D and trimming were inferred from the DNA. The table shows around 49,000 clones, with 80% to 85% occurring only once. This clone was counted between two and nine times. Per germline, CDR1 SGHDT and CDR2 YYEEEE. The CDR3 has 18 residues. Trimming at V came to 0 bases and at J to 3 bases, leaving 11 bases not matched to a gene. In Seattle, patients joined the study during active infection and were tracked longitudinally.

This TCR came from a woman older than 75 with COVID-19, enrolled during active disease. The chain employs TRBV5-6 and TRBJ2-3; 9 nucleotides agree with TRBD2. Sequences were obtained from peripheral blood. The CDR3: CASSLAGASGNGTDTQYF. CDR3 bases: TGTGCCAGCAGCTTGGCCGGGGCTAGCGGGAATGGGACAGATACGCAGTATTTT.